This note documents a single T cell receptor beta chain sequence. The antigen is unknown. This specimen comes from a study of cytomegalovirus exposure and HLA in healthy donors. In the PCR, 60 Vbeta and 13 Jbeta primers were used. Method: immunoSEQ multiplex PCR; TCRdb's copy keeps in-frame clones and lacks some. The sample carries roughly 180,000 clones, around 80% recorded once. CDR1 MNHNS and CDR2 SASEGT come from the germline V gene. V dropped 6 bases and J dropped 3 bases, with 17 bases sitting between them. The CDR3 consists of 15 residues. General study points: Cytomegalovirus-associated status was assigned to 150 or so TCR beta chains.

The J gene is TRBJ1-1, the V gene TRBV6-1, with a possible D match to TRBD1 (6 bases). Sequencing was carried out using PBMCs. This clonotype originated in a woman aged 45-65 years in good health and CMV-seropositive. The CDR3 loop reads CASRLTGFGDTEAFF. In nucleotides, the CDR3 is TGTGCCAGCAGATTAACAGGGTTTGGGGACACTGAAGCTTTCTTT.